This is a list of T cell receptor beta chains from one sample in a study of T cell changes during pregnancy in multiple sclerosis. TCRdb's copy holds only in-frame clones and misses some; the assay was immunoSEQ multiplex PCR. Of some 52,000 clones detected, approximately 94% appear once; the ten largest clones hold approximately 0.35%. Sample: CD4+ T cells from peripheral blood mononuclear cells, taken before pregnancy. These receptors were taken from a female donor with multiple sclerosis, enrolled in a pregnancy study. Each CDR3 is given with its conserved first and last residue. A D gene is named only where the DNA matches it firmly. Clone size, where shown, is once, few, many, or a class for clones that have expanded.

>TRBJ2-3|-|-|TRBV10-2
TGCGCCATGCAAGTGGGCCTAAGCACAGATACGCAGTATTTT
CAMQVGLSTDTQYF
>TRBJ1-4|-|once|TRBV7-9
TGTGCCAGCAGCTTAGGGGCAAGCCATGAAAAACTGTTTTTT
CASSLGASHEKLFF
>TRBJ2-1|TRBD2|once|TRBV19
TGTGCCAGTAGTCCTCTAGCGGGATTCGACTACAATGAGCAGTTCTTC
CASSPLAGFDYNEQFF
>TRBJ2-2|-|-|TRBV7-2
TGTGCCAGCAGCTTAGCTGGGACGGGAGACACCGGGGAGCTGTTTTTT
CASSLAGTGDTGELFF
>TRBJ2-2|-|-|TRBV7-2
TGTGCCAGCAGCTTAAGTGGACAGAGGACCGGGGAGCTGTTTTTT
CASSLSGQRTGELFF
>TRBJ1-4|-|-|TRBV18
TGTGCCAGCTCACCACCGACAGGATCTAATGAAAAACTGTTTTTT
CASSPPTGSNEKLFF
>TRBJ2-5|TRBD2|few|TRBV7-9
TGTGCCAGCGGGACTAGCGGGAGCCGACAAGAGACCCAGTACTTC
CASGTSGSRQETQYF
>TRBJ1-2|TRBD1|-|TRBV6-1
TGTGCCAGCAGTGAGCCCCAAGGCCCGGGACAGGGGACACGTGGCTACACCTTC
CASSEPQGPGQGTRGYTF
>TRBJ2-2|-|-|TRBV19
TGTGCCAGTAGCTCAAGCGGGCCCGGGCCGCACTTAAACACCGGGGAGCTGTTTTTT
CASSSSGPGPHLNTGELFF
>TRBJ1-2|-|-|TRBV5-4
TGTGCCAGCAGCTTGGACAGGGTGAAAAACTATGGCTACACCTTC
CASSLDRVKNYGYTF
>TRBJ1-2|TRBD1|-|TRBV30
TGTGCCTGGAGCTTAGGACAGGGAAGCCACCGGGGAGAGGGTGGCTACACCTTC
CAWSLGQGSHRGEGGYTF
>TRBJ1-1|-|-|TRBV6-4
TGTGACCTCGACAAGCAAGGCACTGAAGCTTTCTTT
CDLDKQGTEAFF
>TRBJ2-3|-|-|TRBV12-5
TGTGCTAGTGGTTTGGTACTCGGGAGTCCGAATACGCAGTATTTT
CASGLVLGSPNTQYF
>TRBJ2-7|-|once|TRBV5-6
TGTGCCAGCAGCTTGTTGAGGACAGATATTTACGAGCAGTACTTC
CASSLLRTDIYEQYF
>TRBJ1-2|TRBD1|-|TRBV18
TGTGCCAGCTCATATCCCGGGACAGCTAACTATGGCTACACCTTC
CASSYPGTANYGYTF
>TRBJ2-1|-|-|TRBV7-2
TGTGCCAGCAGCCCCCAACTATACAATGAGCAGTTCTTC
CASSPQLYNEQFF
>TRBJ2-1|-|-|TRBV4-3
TGCGCCAGCAGCCAAGATGAGAGCTTGGAGCAGTTCTTC
CASSQDESLEQFF
>TRBJ2-3|-|-|TRBV25-1
TGTGCCAGCATAAGCGGTAGACTCACAGATACGCAGTATTTT
CASISGRLTDTQYF
>TRBJ1-1|-|-|TRBV5-6
TGTGCCAGCAGCCGGAGGGCAGGCCGGAACACTGAAGCTTTCTTT
CASSRRAGRNTEAFF
>TRBJ2-3|-|-|TRBV10-3
TGTGCCATCAGTGCCTCGGGTAGCGCGGGCACAGATACGCAGTATTTT
CAISASGSAGTDTQYF
>TRBJ2-2|TRBD2|-|TRBV9
TGTGCCAGCAGCGTAGGGGAGGGGCGAACCGGGGAGCTGTTTTTT
CASSVGEGRTGELFF
>TRBJ2-3|TRBD2|-|TRBV10-3
TGTGCCATCAGTTTCGGACTAGCGGGAGCTGGGACAGATACGCAGTATTTT
CAISFGLAGAGTDTQYF
>TRBJ1-2|-|-|TRBV13
TGTGCCAGCTGGACGACAGTTACGGATGGCTACACCTTC
CASWTTVTDGYTF